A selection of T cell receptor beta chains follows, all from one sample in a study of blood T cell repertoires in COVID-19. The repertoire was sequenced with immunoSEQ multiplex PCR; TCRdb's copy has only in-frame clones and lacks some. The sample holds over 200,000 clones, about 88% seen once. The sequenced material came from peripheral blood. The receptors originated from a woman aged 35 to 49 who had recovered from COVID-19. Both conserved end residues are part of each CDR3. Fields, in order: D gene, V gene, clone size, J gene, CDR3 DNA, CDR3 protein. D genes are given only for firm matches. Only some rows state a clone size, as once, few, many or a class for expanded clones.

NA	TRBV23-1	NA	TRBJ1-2	TGCGCCAGCCCACCCCAGGGGAACTATGGCTACACCTTC	CASPPQGNYGYTF
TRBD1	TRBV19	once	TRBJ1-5	TGTGCCAGTAAAAACAGGGGGGTTCAGCCCCAGCATTTT	CASKNRGVQPQHF
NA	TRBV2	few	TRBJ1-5	TGTGCCAGCCGCGAACCGGGAAACAATCAGCCCCAGCATTTT	CASREPGNNQPQHF
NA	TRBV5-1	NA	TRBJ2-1	TGCGCCAGCAGCTTGGGAGGAGTCGTCTCCTACAATGAGCAGTTCTTC	CASSLGGVVSYNEQFF
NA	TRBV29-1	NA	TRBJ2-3	TGCAGCGTCCCCAGGGGATTTGATACGCAGTATTTT	CSVPRGFDTQYF
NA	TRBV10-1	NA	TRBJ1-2	TGCGCCAGCAGTGAGAGTCCTAGGGGCAGGGATGGCTACACCTTC	CASSESPRGRDGYTF
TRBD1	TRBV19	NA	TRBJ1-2	TGTGCCAGTAGTATAGGTCGGGACAGACCCTATGGCTACACCTTC	CASSIGRDRPYGYTF
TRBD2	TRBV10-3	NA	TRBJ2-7	TGTGCCACCCACGGACTAGCGGGGGCCGTGGGCTACGAGCAGTACTTC	CATHGLAGAVGYEQYF
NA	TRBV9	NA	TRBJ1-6	TGTGCCAGCAGCGTAGTGGGGGCTGGGAATTCACCCCTCCACTTT	CASSVVGAGNSPLHF
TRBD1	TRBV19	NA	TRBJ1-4	TGTGCCAGTAGGACAGGGGTCGAAAAACTGTTTTTT	CASRTGVEKLFF
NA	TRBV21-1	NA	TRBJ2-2	TGTGCCAGCAGCAAAGGTCGGGGTTTTACCGGGGAGCTGTTTTTT	CASSKGRGFTGELFF
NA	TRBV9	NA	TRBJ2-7	TGTGCCAGCAGCGTAGCACAGAACACCTACGAGCAGTACTTC	CASSVAQNTYEQYF
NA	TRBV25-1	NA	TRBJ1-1	TGTGCCAGCACCTACAGGGACAACACTGAAGCTTTCTTT	CASTYRDNTEAFF
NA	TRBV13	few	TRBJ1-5	TGTGCCAGCAGCTTAGGTGCAGGGTCGGCACCCCAGCATTTT	CASSLGAGSAPQHF
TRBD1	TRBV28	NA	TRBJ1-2	TGTGCCAGCAGTTTACTCCCCGGACAGGGGGAAGAGGGCTACACCTTC	CASSLLPGQGEEGYTF
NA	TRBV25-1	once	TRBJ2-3	TGTGCCAGCAGTCCCCCTGGCAGGGCCCATACGCAGTATTTT	CASSPPGRAHTQYF